This T cell receptor (beta chain) was sequenced during a study of blood T cell repertoires in COVID-19. Looking at the study overall: Sites across the United States, Italy and Spain contributed samples from acute and convalescent COVID-19. The analysed material was cDNA or gDNA that came from T cells, B-cell-depleted T cells, or PBMCs.

Within 2 weeks of study entry, exposed participants had contacted a PCR-confirmed or clinician-diagnosed COVID-19 case. In the original workflow: The authors estimated nucleated cell counts from reference gene primer amplification. Clones were sequenced by immunoSEQ multiplex PCR, and TCRdb holds only the in-frame ones, with some missing. From that table come the V and J calls and clone size; the DNA was used to work out D and trimming. The data hold approximately 340,000 clones, with about nine tenths observed a single time. A single count supports this clone. With 3 bases removed from V and 0 bases from J, the gap between germline ends came to 5 bases. The CDR3 extends over 13 amino acids.

Sample: PBMCs or T cells enriched from blood (not recorded which). This sequence joins TRBV12-3 or TRBV12-4 and TRBJ1-2; D remains unclear. This receptor was identified in a woman aged 40 to 55 who had been exposed to COVID-19. Here the CDR3 DNA reads TGTGCCAGCAGTTTGCCGGCTAACTATGGCTACACCTTC. The encoded protein is CASSLPANYGYTF.